Listed here are 8 T cell receptor beta chains from one sample, sequenced in a study of Ad26.COV2.S vaccination and SARS-CoV-2 variants. Repertoires were generated with immunoSEQ multiplex PCR, while TCRdb's copy carries only in-frame clones and drops some. The table includes 350,000 to 450,000 clones, roughly 94% detected once. The starting material was peripheral blood, obtained after recovery from COVID-19. The receptors originated from a human donor who had recovered from COVID-19.

The genes are TRBV13 and TRBJ1-2, with a weak D call TRBD1 (5 bases). The CDR3 has 13 amino acids. V shed 5 bases and J shed 10 bases, with 17 bases lying between them. The V gene's germline CDR1 is PRHDT and CDR2 FYEKMQ (reference sequence). The CDR3 region is CASSPRQGQDYTF. For the CDR3, the DNA is TGTGCCAGCAGCCCCCGGCAGGGTCAGGACTACACCTTC.

This rearrangement joins TRBV3-1 (or the pseudogene TRBV3-2) to TRBJ1-1; 7 nucleotides align to TRBD1. The V gene's germline CDR1 is LGHDT and CDR2 YNNKEL (reference sequence). Trimming took 3 bases from V and 4 from J; bases not matched to a gene: 5. The CDR3 is 14 residues long. The CDR3 is CASSHRDSATEAFF. CDR3 in DNA: TGTGCCAGCAGCCACCGGGACAGCGCCACTGAAGCTTTCTTT.

This clone was seen once. The V gene is TRBV11-2, the J gene TRBJ2-1; D may be TRBD2 (6 bases). V lost 5 bases, J lost 0 bases, and 11 bases lay in between. The CDR3 loop spans 15 amino acids. Looked up from germline, CDR1 is SGHAT and CDR2 is FQNNGV. CDR3 bases: TGTGCCAGCAGCAGCGCGGGGAGCTCCTACAATGAGCAGTTCTTC. Its translation is CASSSAGSSYNEQFF.

This chain links TRBV5-4 with TRBJ2-6, with unresolved D. Germline loops: CDR1 SGHNT, CDR2 YYREEE (reference sequence). CDR3 length: 15 amino acids. The V gene lost 0 bases and the J gene lost 1 base, with 5 bases spanning the gap. DNA for the CDR3: TGTGCCAGCAGCTTGGCCAGGTCTGGGGCCAACGTCCTGACTTTC. Amino acid sequence: CASSLARSGANVLTF.

The chain combines TRBV9 with TRBJ1-3; D unresolved. This CDR3 has 16 amino acids. Germline loops: CDR1 SGDLS, CDR2 YYNGEE. With 1 base removed from V and 0 bases from J, the gap between germline ends came to 11 bases. The CDR3 DNA follows: TGTGCCAGCAGCGTAAAAGGTCTGATCTCTGGAAACACCATATATTTT. Translating it yields CASSVKGLISGNTIYF.

V usage is TRBV28 and J usage is TRBJ1-4, with TRBD1 matching over 8 bases. The trim removed 4 bases at V and 7 bases at J, leaving 5 bases unmatched. There are 14 residues in the CDR3. Germline V lookup: CDR1 MDHEN, CDR2 SYDVKM. CDR3 nucleotide sequence: TGTGCCAGCAGTTCCAGGGGGCTCGGTGAAAAACTGTTTTTT. Translated: CASSSRGLGEKLFF. Filled out from reference TRBV28 and TRBJ1-4, the complete variable domain reads DVKVTQSSRYLVKRTGEKVFLECVQDMDHENMFWYRQDPGLGLRLIYFSYDVKMKEKGDIPEGYSVSREKKERFSLILESASTNQTSMYLCASSSRGLGEKLFFGSGTQLSVL.

CDR3 protein: CASSQGGGETQYF. In DNA, the CDR3 is TGTGCCAGCAGCCAAGGGGGTGGAGAGACCCAGTACTTC. The chain joins TRBV3-1 (or the pseudogene TRBV3-2) to TRBJ2-5, with no clear D. Trimming stripped 1 base from V and 4 bases from J, with 7 bases between. Germline V gives CDR1 LGHDT, CDR2 YNNKEL (reference sequence). There are 13 residues in the CDR3.

This chain links TRBV11-2 with TRBJ1-4; possibly TRBD1 for D (5 bases). This CDR3 contains 17 residues. V was clipped by 5 bases and J by 7 bases, with 23 bases between them. The germline V gene encodes CDR1 SGHAT and CDR2 FQNNGV. As DNA, the CDR3 is TGTGCCAGCAGCCCCAACGACGGAGGGACGGGGAGTGAAAAACTGTTTTTT. Translating gives CASSPNDGGTGSEKLFF.